Listed here is a single T cell receptor beta chain. This clone's antigen is unknown. The record has no base qualities; no much larger clone is one base away. The library was obtained by the immunoSEQ multiplex PCR assay. For the multiplex PCR, a mixture combining 60 forward primers for TCR Vbeta segments and 13 reverse primers for TCR Jbeta segments was used. Amplification of the CDR3 region of rearranged TCR beta genes was performed with a multiplex PCR assay on genomic DNA. On the Illumina HiSeq System, the amplified TCR beta libraries were sequenced as 87-base-pair reads. The authors' analysis ran thus. In a later analysis, tens of millions of unique TCR beta chains were counted across the 650 to 700 repertoires, and roughly 9.9 million of these chains were shared by at least two donors. Raw reads were error-corrected and collapsed into unique sequences by a nearest-neighbor algorithm in which closely related sequences were merged to remove PCR and sequencing errors. Alignment of CDR3 sequences to IMGT reference sequences was used to assign V, D and J gene segments. Each retained sequence needed at least a six-nucleotide match to both a V gene segment and a J gene segment. A rearrangement was called productive if the CDR3 had no stop codons and remained in frame with V and J, and every other rearrangement was called non-productive. Following IMGT convention, CDR3 was defined as the stretch from the second conserved V-encoded cysteine up to the conserved J-encoded phenylalanine. Sequences without an unambiguous match to a single V gene segment were excluded from the earlier analysis of about 630 of the donors. An earlier analysis of 587 of the donors classified V segments as functional when productive rearrangements were above 56.7% and as segregating when the standard deviation between donors was above 5%. To diagnose cytomegalovirus status from the catalog of TCR beta chain sequences, a statistical classification framework was built. In a later analysis, V and J genes were assigned by comparing TCR nucleotide sequences against IMGT/GENE-DB human TR gene sequences. A later analysis assigned CDR3 sequences and most-parsimonious VDJ recombination scenarios with the TCRdist pipeline. A later analysis defined each TCR beta chain by its CDR3 amino acid sequence plus V-gene family, and excluded reads lacking a unique V-gene family. A later analysis removed 592 highly shared, low-generation-probability nucleotide sequences to deal with suspected cross-contamination and a sequencing artifact. For each public chain, a later analysis derived a clonal expansion index from normalized ranks of inferred template counts within each repertoire. Generation probabilities in a later analysis came from a VDJ recombination model fitted to out-of-frame rearrangements, and those results were checked against IGoR. In a later analysis, hypergeometric tests were used to score TCR-TCR, TCR-HLA and TCR-CMV co-occurrence, with a repertoire-size bias correction applied to TCR pairs. In a later analysis, false discovery rates were estimated by permuting HLA or CMV assignments 20 times. A later analysis grouped co-occurring TCRs with DBSCAN, adding TCRdist sequence similarity when clustering within HLA-allele-positive subsets. Repertoires with fewer than 30,000 or more than 120,000 public chains, plus five repertoires with anomalous nucleotide sharing, were excluded from co-occurrence clustering. In its TCRdb copy, this immuneACCESS table keeps in-frame sequences only and misses some clones. Where compared with another copy, unresolved V genes explain less than half of these, and the others have no known cause. V, J and clone size are those of that table, while D and trimming were read from the DNA. This sample holds 150,000 to 200,000 clones; roughly 80% were observed only once. The ten largest clones capture around 2% of the sample.

The cohort comprised some 680 healthy bone marrow donors. At the time of sampling, every cohort member was nominally healthy, though immune exposures that went unrecorded were likely present. CMV serostatus was positive for 250 to 300 and negative for about 50% of the roughly 700 cohort members, and was not recorded for this donor. A peripheral blood sample was collected from each donor, and TCR beta sequencing was performed on peripheral blood mononuclear cells. The Qiagen DNeasy Blood Extraction Kit was used to extract genomic DNA from the blood cell samples. V is clipped by 5 bases and J by 0 bases, and the sequence between their germline boundaries is 16 bases long. The CDR3 goes from the cysteine to the phenylalanine over 17 residues. Solely the CDR3 DNA is kept, with 51 bases framed from the first base. In the germline V gene (reference sequence), CDR1 corresponds to LNHDA and CDR2 to SQIVND.

The data stem from a study of cytomegalovirus exposure and HLA in healthy donors (dated by TCRdb to the late 2010s). Broadly, across the study: An earlier analysis of roughly 570 of the donors reported 276 Gb of sequence data and 90 million to 120 million unique TCR beta sequences obtained from approximately 180 million T cells. Approximately 330 gigabases of sequencing data and roughly 81 million unique TCR sequences made up an early release that covered roughly 670 HLA-typed donors. Among the roughly 390 genotyped donors, approximately 76% belonged to the genetic ancestry cluster associated with self-reported Caucasian donors. The study aimed to test whether signatures of past pathogen exposure could be identified by cataloging public T cell receptors. The study used immunosequencing to profile the T cell repertoires of approximately 690 subjects and linked those repertoires to cytomegalovirus serostatus. A separate validation cohort of over a hundred different subjects was used in addition to the 666-subject first cohort. The study combined high-throughput TCR immunosequencing, statistical association of individual TCRs with disease status, and machine learning to predict cytomegalovirus infection status. To study patterns of TCR occurrence, a later analysis re-analyzed previously published TCR beta repertoires from under 750 donors and added high-resolution HLA genotyping. Rather than using new phenotypic data, the later analysis identified candidate immune exposures from TCR beta sequences and from how often those sequences occurred across donors. An earlier analysis of some 600 of the donors applied high-throughput TCR beta sequencing to assess whether each TCR beta V gene segment acted as functional or pseudogenic. Donor age, sex, ethnicity and CMV serostatus were compiled together with the repertoire data. A later genetic analysis used genome-wide SNP genotypes for about 60% of the roughly 700 donors, treating that subset as a discovery cohort. All discovery cohort repertoires had been generated using a single sequencing platform. HLA typing covered class I and class II loci at four-digit resolution. Typing coverage differed by locus: A, B, C, DRB1 and DQB1 were typed in about 620-630 donors, DQA1 in approximately 520, DPA1 in 600 to 610, and DPB1 in just under 490. Because of strong linkage in the cohort, five DR-DQ haplotypes were treated as single units for association and clustering. Among approximately 370 genotyped donors of the cohort, an average of about 220,000 unique TCR beta nucleotide sequences was sequenced per donor, of which 15% to 20% were non-productive. What the study reported, not specific to this receptor: When HLA alleles, especially DR and DQ, strongly co-occurred, attributing TCR associations to individual alleles was difficult. For the cohort, immune exposure information was limited to CMV serostatus. A later genetic analysis reported fewer N-insertions in productive TCRs among donors in an Asian-associated ancestry cluster than the approximately 700-donor mean. Three of the identified cytomegalovirus-associated TCR beta chains were confirmed in vitro to be specific for cytomegalovirus antigens. The earlier analysis of approximately 540 of the donors excluded fewer than 20 rarely observed V segments, including chromosome 9 orphons, because counts were too low. In an earlier analysis of roughly 500 of the donors, most TCR beta V segments appeared in productive rearrangements about 90% or about 30% of the time, broadly matching IMGT annotations. In a later analysis, several top co-occurrence clusters were reported to appear linked to parvovirus B19, influenza, CMV and Epstein-Barr virus. Cytomegalovirus status was reported to be diagnosed by the classifier with high specificity and sensitivity in both the original and validation cohorts. In a later analysis, HLA-associated TCR beta chains showed more clonal expansion and lower generation probabilities than non-associated chains that were equally common. In the study, some 180 TCR beta chains were listed as associated with cytomegalovirus. The authors suggested that the approach could potentially be generalized to other disease states and immunological phenotypes. V-gene and J-gene trimming of TCR beta chains was associated with a missense DCLRE1C variant in a later genetic analysis, and the association was replicated in an independent cohort. Correlated functional status among segregating V segments might reflect linkage disequilibrium, but an unknown experimental factor could not be ruled out. Some IMGT-functional V segments, including TRBV6-2 and TRBV6-3, could not be distinguished by the 87-base-pair reads and were therefore excluded. A further reported finding was that TCR beta sequences accurately predicted the HLA-A and HLA-B alleles for most subjects in the first cohort. In a later analysis, TCR association rates were found to vary across HLA loci, with the most associated TCRs seen for DRB1 alleles and the fewest for HLA-C alleles. A later analysis associated 16,951 TCR beta sequences with specific HLA alleles at a false discovery rate of 0.05. A cluster of highly shared sequence variants was judged likely to represent a technical artifact of the sequencing pipeline. Across donors, most TCR sequences were observed very rarely, whereas some public TCRs were present in many individuals. According to a later analysis, most CMV-associated TCR beta chains appeared to be HLA-restricted, and the HLA associations seemed to be driven largely by CMV exposure. Presence/absence analyses assumed roughly uniform sequencing depth across donors, an assumption that may not hold. Because HLA typing was missing for some donors at each locus, association tests included only the typed subset. The cohort was sequenced for TCR beta chains only, and without alpha or paired-chain data the features that could be detected were limited.

Sequencing input: PBMCs. This TCR was recovered from a human donor in good health. Recombination connected TRBV19 to TRBJ1-4, and possibly TRBD1, on 6 matching bases. Here is the DNA: TGTGCCAGTAGTGGATTCCTCACAGGGACAACTAATGAAAAACTGTTTTTT. Its protein is CASSGFLTGTTNEKLFF.